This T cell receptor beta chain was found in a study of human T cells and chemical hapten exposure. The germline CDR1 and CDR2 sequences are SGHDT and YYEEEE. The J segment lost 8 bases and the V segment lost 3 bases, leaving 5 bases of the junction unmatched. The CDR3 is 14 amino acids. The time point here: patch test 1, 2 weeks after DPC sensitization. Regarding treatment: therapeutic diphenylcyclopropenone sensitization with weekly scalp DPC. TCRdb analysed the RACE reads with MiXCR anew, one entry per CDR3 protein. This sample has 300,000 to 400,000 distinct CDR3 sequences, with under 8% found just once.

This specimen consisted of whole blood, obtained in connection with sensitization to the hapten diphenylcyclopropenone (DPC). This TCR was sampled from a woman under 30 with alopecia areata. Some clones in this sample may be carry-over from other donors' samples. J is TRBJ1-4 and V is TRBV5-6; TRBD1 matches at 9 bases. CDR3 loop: CASSSTGGREKLFF. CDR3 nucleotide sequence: TGTGCCAGCAGCTCGACAGGGGGACGGGAAAAACTGTTTTTT.